Listed below are T cell receptor beta chains from one sample, sequenced in a study of T cells in Graves' hyperthyroidism and ophthalmopathy. TCRdb used MiXCR to reprocess the multiplex PCR reads, holding one entry per CDR3 protein. The sample contains roughly 380,000 distinct CDR3 sequences, approximately 15% of which appear only once. Sequenced sample: blood. These TCRs come from a woman under 30 with Graves' hyperthyroidism. Both conserved end residues are part of each CDR3. A D gene is named only where the DNA matches it firmly. The size entry is marked missing in some rows and otherwise reads once, few, many or a size class.

size	V	J	D	DNA	CDR3
NA	TRBV12-3/TRBV12-4	TRBJ1-1	NA	TGTGCCAGCAGTTACTCGACTTGGGGCGGCGAAGCTTTCTTT	CASSYSTWGGEAFF
many	TRBV7-2	TRBJ2-1	TRBD2	TGTGCCAGCAGCAGAGGGAGGGCCGGAAATGAGCAGTTCTTC	CASSRGRAGNEQFF
many	TRBV28	TRBJ2-1	NA	TGTGCCAGCAGTTACACTGGTATGGACGATGAGCAGTTCTTC	CASSYTGMDDEQFF
many	TRBV20-1	TRBJ2-1	NA	TGCAGTGCTAGAGAGGTCGGCATAGCCCCGCATTACAATGAGCAGTTCTTC	CSAREVGIAPHYNEQFF
many	TRBV18	TRBJ2-3	NA	TGTGCCAGCTCACCACGATCAGATACGCAGTATTTT	CASSPRSDTQYF
NA	TRBV19	TRBJ2-1	NA	TGTGCCAGTAGTATAGCCGAGGGATGGGAGACCTACAATGAGCAGTTCTTC	CASSIAEGWETYNEQFF
NA	TRBV9	TRBJ2-7	TRBD1	TGTGCCAGCAGCGGACCGGGACAGGGAGGCCACGAGCAGTACTTC	CASSGPGQGGHEQYF
few	TRBV5-1	TRBJ2-3	TRBD2	TGCGCCAGCAGCTTGGAGGGTCTAGCGGGAGGGACAGATACGCAGTATTTT	CASSLEGLAGGTDTQYF
NA	TRBV4-1	TRBJ1-4	NA	TGCGCCAGCAGCCAAGATTCGGGACACCCAGCCTGGGAAAAACTGTTTTTT	CASSQDSGHPAWEKLFF
NA	TRBV6-2/TRBV6-3	TRBJ2-1	NA	TGTGCCAGCAGTTCGTCCCACTACAATGAGCAGTTCTTC	CASSSSHYNEQFF
NA	TRBV28	TRBJ1-5	NA	TGTGCCAGCCAGACGGGCCCCCTTAGCAATCAGCCCCAGCATTTT	CASQTGPLSNQPQHF
many	TRBV28	TRBJ2-1	NA	TGTGCCAGCAGTAATGCTGGGGGCCTTTTCTACAATGAGCAGTTCTTC	CASSNAGGLFYNEQFF
NA	TRBV5-6	TRBJ2-1	NA	TGTGCCAGCAGCCCGGGATACGGAGACTACAATGAGCAGTTCTTC	CASSPGYGDYNEQFF
many	TRBV28	TRBJ2-7	TRBD1	TGTGCCAGCAGGCCCCCGGGACAGGGCTACGAGCAGTACTTC	CASRPPGQGYEQYF
NA	TRBV5-1	TRBJ1-2	TRBD1	TGCGCCAGCAGCTTGGCCGGGACGGGACAGGTCGCTGGCTACACCTTC	CASSLAGTGQVAGYTF
NA	TRBV6-1	TRBJ2-2	NA	TGTGCCAGCACCTCTCTTGGGGGGGCTTTCTCCAACACCGGGGAGCTGTTTTTT	CASTSLGGAFSNTGELFF
NA	TRBV3-1	TRBJ2-7	TRBD2	TGTGCCAGCAGCTCCAATAGCGGGAGGGCCTTCTACGAGCAGTACTTC	CASSSNSGRAFYEQYF
many	TRBV27	TRBJ2-7	TRBD2	TGTGCCAGCACCTCGGCTAGCGGGAGCTTTTACGAGCAGTACTTC	CASTSASGSFYEQYF
many	TRBV7-2	TRBJ1-5	TRBD1	TGTGCCAGCAGCTCGCAGGGGGGCGCCAATCAGCCCCAGCATTTT	CASSSQGGANQPQHF
few	TRBV29-1	TRBJ2-1	NA	TGCAGCGTTGCCCGAAGGGGACCCTACAATGAGCAGTTCTTC	CSVARRGPYNEQFF
NA	TRBV4-1	TRBJ1-6	NA	TGCGCCAGCAGCCAAACCGACACCACGAATTCACCCCTCCACTTT	CASSQTDTTNSPLHF
once	TRBV28	TRBJ1-2	NA	TGTGCCAGCAGTTTATCGGCAAGAGCTAACTATGGCTACACCTTC	CASSLSARANYGYTF
few	TRBV28	TRBJ1-6	NA	TGTGCCAGCAGTTTGGTCGGAGATAATTCACCCCTCCACTTT	CASSLVGDNSPLHF
many	TRBV28	TRBJ1-2	NA	TGTGCCAGCAGTTTATTCTGGGCCGACTATGGCTACACCTTC	CASSLFWADYGYTF
many	TRBV4-3	TRBJ2-3	TRBD2	TGCGCCAGCAGCCACGGACTAGCGGAGGGCACAGATACGCAGTATTTT	CASSHGLAEGTDTQYF
many	TRBV7-2	TRBJ2-7	TRBD2	TGTGCCAGCAGCTTAGTTACTAGCGGGGCCTACGAGCAGTACTTC	CASSLVTSGAYEQYF
many	TRBV28	TRBJ2-7	TRBD2	TGTGCCAGCAGCCTACTAGCGGGAGGACTCTACGAGCAGTACTTC	CASSLLAGGLYEQYF
many	TRBV2	TRBJ1-6	NA	TGTGCCAGCAGGTTGGGAAGATCACCCCTCCACTTT	CASRLGRSPLHF
few	TRBV30	TRBJ2-1	NA	TGTGCCTGGAGTGTACGGGACTTCTACAATGAGCAGTTCTTC	CAWSVRDFYNEQFF
many	TRBV11-2	TRBJ2-7	TRBD1	TGTGCCAGCAGCCGAGGACAGGCTTCCTACGAGCAGTACTTC	CASSRGQASYEQYF
many	TRBV7-8	TRBJ1-2	NA	TGTGCCAGCAGGCTGACATACGGCTATGGCTACACCTTC	CASRLTYGYGYTF
many	TRBV6-2/TRBV6-3	TRBJ2-7	TRBD2	TGTGCCAGTGAGGCTAGCGGGAGCCTCTCCTACGAGCAGTACTTC	CASEASGSLSYEQYF
many	TRBV28	TRBJ2-7	TRBD2	TGTGCCAGCAGTTTCGCCGGACTAGCGGGGAAAAGCTCCTACGAGCAGTACTTC	CASSFAGLAGKSSYEQYF
many	TRBV6-1	TRBJ2-5	TRBD2	TGTGCCAGCAGTGAAGCTAGCGGGGGCCAAGAGACCCAGTACTTC	CASSEASGGQETQYF
NA	TRBV19	TRBJ1-5	NA	TGTGCCAGTAGTAACCAGGGGAAAAGGAATCAGCCCCAGCATTTT	CASSNQGKRNQPQHF
few	TRBV6-2/TRBV6-3	TRBJ2-5	NA	TGTGCCAGCAGTTACTCGATAGGGGGGGTTGAGTACTTC	CASSYSIGGVEYF
NA	TRBV7-2	TRBJ2-6	TRBD1	TGTGCCAGCAGCTTAAGGGGGCGAGGGTCTGGGGCCAACGTCCTGACTTTC	CASSLRGRGSGANVLTF
many	TRBV30	TRBJ2-3	NA	TGTGCCTGGAGTACTATCCGAGATACGCAGTATTTT	CAWSTIRDTQYF
many	TRBV18	TRBJ1-1	NA	TGTGCCAGCTCAACATCCCCTGGGACTGAAGCTTTCTTT	CASSTSPGTEAFF
NA	TRBV6-2/TRBV6-3	TRBJ2-6	NA	TGTGCCAGCAGTTACATCTTGACCTCTGGGGCCAACGTCCTGACTTTC	CASSYILTSGANVLTF
many	TRBV7-9	TRBJ2-7	TRBD2	TGTGCCAGCACCCCGGGGGGGCAAAACGAGCAGTACTTC	CASTPGGQNEQYF
many	TRBV20-1	TRBJ1-6	NA	TGCAGTGCTAGAGATGTGAGGGGTCAGTCACCCCTCCACTTT	CSARDVRGQSPLHF
few	TRBV6-5	TRBJ2-5	NA	TGTGCCAGCAGTTACTCGAGGACCCCCACAGATCAAGAGACCCAGTACTTC	CASSYSRTPTDQETQYF
many	TRBV28	TRBJ2-7	NA	TGTGCCAGCAGTTTCCAGGTAATTCACGAGCAGTACTTC	CASSFQVIHEQYF
NA	TRBV12-3/TRBV12-4	TRBJ2-7	TRBD1	TGTGCCAGCAGTTCGTGGGACAGGGGTTTCTCCTACGAGCAGTACTTC	CASSSWDRGFSYEQYF
many	TRBV29-1	TRBJ1-1	NA	TGCAGCGTTGTGAGGGATACCTTCATGAACACTGAAGCTTTCTTT	CSVVRDTFMNTEAFF
once	TRBV7-8	TRBJ2-7	TRBD2	TGTGCCAGCAGCCTACCGGGACTAGCGGGAGTTGGTAGCGAGCAGTACTTC	CASSLPGLAGVGSEQYF
many	TRBV11-2	TRBJ2-7	NA	TGTGCCAGCAGCTTGTCAGGGGGGCCCTACGAGCAGTACTTC	CASSLSGGPYEQYF
many	TRBV2	TRBJ1-1	NA	TGTGCCAGCAAGAGGACGAAGAACACTGAAGCTTTCTTT	CASKRTKNTEAFF
NA	TRBV7-8	TRBJ1-1	NA	TGTGCCAGCAGCGCGGACTTCACAGGGTATGCAGCTTTCTTT	CASSADFTGYAAFF
many	TRBV12-3/TRBV12-4	TRBJ2-1	NA	TGTGCCAGCAGAACGGAGCGGGACAATGAGCAGTTCTTC	CASRTERDNEQFF
many	TRBV28	TRBJ2-7	NA	TGTGCCAGCAATGAACAGGAGTACGAGCAGTACTTC	CASNEQEYEQYF
many	TRBV7-2	TRBJ2-7	NA	TGTGCCAGCAGCAGGGACCGCTACGAGCGGCAGTACTTC	CASSRDRYERQYF
NA	TRBV28	TRBJ1-6	NA	TGTGCCAGCAGTTTATTAGGGGATGAGGGGTCACCCCTCCACTTT	CASSLLGDEGSPLHF
few	TRBV29-1	TRBJ2-5	NA	TGCAGCGTTCGGGGGGCGGGGGAGACCCAGTACTTC	CSVRGAGETQYF
many	TRBV5-1	TRBJ2-1	NA	TGCGCCAGCAGCTTTCAGATTAGTGAGCAGTTCTTC	CASSFQISEQFF
NA	TRBV6-1	TRBJ2-1	NA	TGTGCCAGCAGTGCCGCGACGGTCGTGAATTACAATGAGCAGTTCTTC	CASSAATVVNYNEQFF
many	TRBV20-1	TRBJ1-1	NA	TGCAGTGCTAGAGATGGGAGCGTGAACACTGAAGCTTTCTTT	CSARDGSVNTEAFF
NA	TRBV4-1	TRBJ1-2	TRBD1	TGCGCCAGCAGCCAGACCGGGACAGGGTATAATGGCTACACCTTC	CASSQTGTGYNGYTF
many	TRBV6-2/TRBV6-3	TRBJ2-1	TRBD2	TGTGCCAGCAGTTACAACCCTAGCGGGAGTTATGAGCAGTTCTTC	CASSYNPSGSYEQFF